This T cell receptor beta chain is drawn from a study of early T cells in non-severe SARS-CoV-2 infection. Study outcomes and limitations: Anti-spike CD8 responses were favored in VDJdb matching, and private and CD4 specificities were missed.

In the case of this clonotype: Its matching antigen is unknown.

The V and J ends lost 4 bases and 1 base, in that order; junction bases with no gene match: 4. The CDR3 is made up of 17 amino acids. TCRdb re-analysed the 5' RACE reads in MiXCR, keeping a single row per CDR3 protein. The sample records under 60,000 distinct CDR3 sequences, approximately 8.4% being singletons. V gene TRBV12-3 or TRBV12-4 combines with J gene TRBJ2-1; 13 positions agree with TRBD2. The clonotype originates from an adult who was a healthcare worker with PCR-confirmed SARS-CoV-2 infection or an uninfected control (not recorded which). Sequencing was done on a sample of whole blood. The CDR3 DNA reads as TGTGCCAGCAGTTCCGGGACTAGCGGGATATCCTACAATGAGCAGTTCTTC. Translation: CASSSGTSGISYNEQFF.